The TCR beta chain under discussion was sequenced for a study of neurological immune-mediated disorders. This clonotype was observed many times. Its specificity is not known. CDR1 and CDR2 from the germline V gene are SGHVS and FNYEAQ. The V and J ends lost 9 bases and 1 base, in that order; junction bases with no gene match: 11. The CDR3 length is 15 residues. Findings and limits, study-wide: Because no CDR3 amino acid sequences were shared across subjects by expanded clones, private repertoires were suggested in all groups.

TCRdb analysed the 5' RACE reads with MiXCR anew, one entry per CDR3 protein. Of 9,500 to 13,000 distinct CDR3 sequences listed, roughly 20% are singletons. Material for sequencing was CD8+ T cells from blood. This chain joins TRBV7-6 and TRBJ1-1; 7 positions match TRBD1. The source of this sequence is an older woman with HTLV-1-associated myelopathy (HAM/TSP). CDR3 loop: CASIGGRDRNTEAFF. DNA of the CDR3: TGTGCCAGTATAGGGGGGCGGGACAGGAACACTGAAGCTTTCTTT.